This TCR beta chain was documented in a study of vaccination and CD4 T cells after COVID-19. The sample's treatment: approximately 10-day PBMC culture with coronavirus spike peptide pools or control peptides (ViraFEST assay). The unexposed donor provided CD4+ T cells, which were taken before the COVID-19 pandemic (2011-2018). Negative selection was the method that isolated CD4+ T cells after more than eight days of culture. Germline V gene data show CDR1 as MNHNS and CDR2 as SASEGT. The CDR3 is made up of 15 amino acids. V was cut by 6 bases and J by 0 bases, with 12 bases left in between. In regard to this clonotype: The antigen remains unidentified.

The Oncomine TCR Beta short-read assay sequenced DNA from cultured CD4+ T cells. Genomic DNA was extracted from cultured CD4+ T cells. From the PCR reads, TCRdb called clonotypes with MiXCR, one entry per CDR3 protein. This sample has fewer than 13,000 distinct CDR3 sequences, with roughly 35% found just once. The chain combines TRBV6-1 with TRBJ1-3; tentatively, D is TRBD1 (6 bases). The sequenced material came from CD4+ T cells from blood, cultured in vitro. This receptor was obtained from a human donor in good health. This CDR3 reads CASRVRGSSGNTIYF. DNA for the CDR3: TGTGCCAGCAGAGTCAGGGGCAGCTCTGGAAACACCATATATTTT.